Reported below is one TCR beta chain. It lacks a known antigen. The sample originates from a study of T cells expressing NK-cell markers (dated by TCRdb to 2018 to 2020). Notes on the research overall: In sorted CD3+CD56+NKG2C+, CD3+CD56+NKG2C- and CD3+CD56-NKG2C+ T-cell subsets from several donors, TCR beta-chain repertoires were profiled. Illumina HiSeq 2000/2500, MiSeq or NextSeq was used to sequence libraries as 2 x 150 bp reads. Randomly selected healthy volunteers, three men and five women, were used as the eight sequenced donors. Among the eight sequenced donors, only one was HCMV-seronegative, while the other seven were HCMV-seropositive.

CDR1 LGHNA and CDR2 YNFKEQ were looked up in the germline V gene. From its cysteine to its phenylalanine, the CDR3 spans 18 amino acids. The coding DNA is unavailable. A commercial ELISA kit detecting HCMV-specific IgG in serum was used to determine HCMV serostatus. Peripheral blood mononuclear cells were isolated from blood by Ficoll density gradient centrifugation. The sample was run on an Illumina HiSeq 2000. TCR beta cDNA libraries were made by 5'RACE template switching that added a universal primer site and unique molecular identifiers. cDNA synthesis was primed from the TCR beta constant segment and was followed by two successive PCR amplification steps. The original pipeline was this. MIGEC was used to demultiplex reads and group the reads by UMI, and MiTCR was used to assemble and quantify clonotypes. Only TCR cDNA sequences supported by at least two reads were kept to exclude erroneous sequences. The tcR package was used for downstream repertoire analysis, and clonotypes were matched between fractions using CDR3 nucleotide sequence together with V segment. VDJmatch was used to annotate antigen specificity against VDJdb, with one amino acid substitution in CDR3 permitted. TCRdb reprocessed the reads, reporting each CDR3 protein sequence once and no DNA. These V and J calls derive from TCRdb rather than the authors' analysis. The sample's table lists a count of about 370,000 distinct CDR3 sequences. In total, the top ten clones hold around 10% of the sample.

What the authors observed across the whole study: Those dominant clonotypes were again the most abundant among CD3+CD56-NKG2C+ cells in a handful of donors, at about 28.3-65%. In six donors, the dominant CD3+CD56+NKG2C+ clonotypes ranked among the top 10 CD8+ clonotypes, making up roughly 1.0-8% of CD8+ T cells. Whether the expanded NKG2C-expressing T cell clones were specific for HCMV antigens remained unclear.

The sequenced sample was blood T cells: a sorted CD56 or NKG2C T cell subset, CD4+ or CD8+ T cells, or bulk PBMC T cells (not recorded which). This receptor was obtained from a woman between 45 and 60 years old in good health. Donor details come from another sample of the same person, matched by shared clones. The V gene is TRBV4-2 and the J gene is TRBJ2-2; TCRdb indicates TRBD2, and absent DNA this call remains unverified. The CDR3 here reads CASSQDGMGLARAGELFF.